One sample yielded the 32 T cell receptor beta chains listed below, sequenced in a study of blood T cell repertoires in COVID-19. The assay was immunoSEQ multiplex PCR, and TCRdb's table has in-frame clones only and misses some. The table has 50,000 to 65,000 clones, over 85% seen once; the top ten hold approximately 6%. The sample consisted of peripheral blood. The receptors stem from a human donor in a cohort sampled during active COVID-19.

The CDR3 DNA is TGTGCCAGCAGCCAACAGGGGGCGTTTAATTCACCCCTCCACTTT. Translated, it gives CASSQQGAFNSPLHF. The chain links TRBV6-5 to TRBJ1-6; the match to TRBD1 covers 9 bases. Trimming took 6 bases from V and 6 from J; bases not matched to a gene: 6. This CDR3 is built from 15 residues. Per the germline V gene, CDR1 is MNHEY and CDR2 is SVGAGI.

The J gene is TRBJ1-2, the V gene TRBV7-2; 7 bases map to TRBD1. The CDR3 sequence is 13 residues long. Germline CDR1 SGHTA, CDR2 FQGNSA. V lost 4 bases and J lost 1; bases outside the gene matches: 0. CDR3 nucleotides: TGTGCCAGCAGCTGGGACAGTAACTATGGCTACACCTTC. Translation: CASSWDSNYGYTF.

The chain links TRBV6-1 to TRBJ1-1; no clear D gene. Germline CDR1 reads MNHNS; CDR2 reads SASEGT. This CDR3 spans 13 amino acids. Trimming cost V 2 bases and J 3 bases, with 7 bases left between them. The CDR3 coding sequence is TGTGCCAGCAGTGAAATGGAGGACACTGAAGCTTTCTTT. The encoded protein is CASSEMEDTEAFF.

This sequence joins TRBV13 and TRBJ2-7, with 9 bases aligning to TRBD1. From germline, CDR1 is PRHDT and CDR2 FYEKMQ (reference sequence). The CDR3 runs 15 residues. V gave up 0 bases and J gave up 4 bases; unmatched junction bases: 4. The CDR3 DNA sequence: TGTGCCAGCAGCTTAGGACCGGGACAGGGTTACGAGCAGTACTTC. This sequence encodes CASSLGPGQGYEQYF.

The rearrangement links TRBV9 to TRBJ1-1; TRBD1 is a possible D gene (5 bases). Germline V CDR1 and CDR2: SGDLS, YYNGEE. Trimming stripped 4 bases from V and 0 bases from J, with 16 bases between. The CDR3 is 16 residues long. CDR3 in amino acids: CASSPGGGRMNTEAFF. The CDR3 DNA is TGTGCCAGCAGCCCTGGGGGGGGTCGAATGAACACTGAAGCTTTCTTT.

The CDR3 nucleotides are TGTGCCAGCAGTGGGCCGACATCTCATCAGCCCCAGCATTTT. This codes for CASSGPTSHQPQHF. The gene calls are TRBV2 and TRBJ1-5; unclear D gene. The germline V and J ends were trimmed by 4 bases and 5 bases, with 12 bases remaining between them. This CDR3 comprises 14 residues. Germline V gene data show CDR1 as SNHLY and CDR2 as FYNNEI.

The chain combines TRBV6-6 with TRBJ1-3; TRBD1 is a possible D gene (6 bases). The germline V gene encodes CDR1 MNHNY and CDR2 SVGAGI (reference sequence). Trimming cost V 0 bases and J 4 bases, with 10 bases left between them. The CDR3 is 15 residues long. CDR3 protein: CASSYSAQGGNTIYF. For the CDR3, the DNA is TGTGCCAGCAGTTACTCGGCTCAGGGGGGAAACACCATATATTTT.

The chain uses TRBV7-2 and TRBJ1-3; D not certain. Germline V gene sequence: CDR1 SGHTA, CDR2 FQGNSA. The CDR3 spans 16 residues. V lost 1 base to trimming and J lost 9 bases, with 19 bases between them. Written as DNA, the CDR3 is TGTGCCAGCAGCTTAGATCTGGGGAGCGGCTCCGCCACCATATATTTT. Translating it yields CASSLDLGSGSATIYF. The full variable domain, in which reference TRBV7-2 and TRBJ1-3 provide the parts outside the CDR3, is GAGVSQSPSNKVTEKGKDVELRCDPISGHTALYWYRQSLGQGLEFLIYFQGNSAPDKSGLPSDRFSAERTGGSVSTLTIQRTQQEDSAVYLCASSLDLGSGSATIYFGEGSWLTVV.

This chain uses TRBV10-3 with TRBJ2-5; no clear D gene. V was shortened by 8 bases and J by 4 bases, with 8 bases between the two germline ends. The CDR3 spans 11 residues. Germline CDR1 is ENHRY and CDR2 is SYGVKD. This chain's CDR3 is CAIRGGETQYF. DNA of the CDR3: TGTGCCATCCGTGGCGGAGAGACCCAGTACTTC.

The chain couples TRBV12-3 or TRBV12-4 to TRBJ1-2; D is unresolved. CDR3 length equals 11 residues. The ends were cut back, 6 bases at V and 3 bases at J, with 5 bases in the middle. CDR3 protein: CASSRDYGYTF. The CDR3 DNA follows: TGTGCCAGCAGCCGAGACTATGGCTACACCTTC.

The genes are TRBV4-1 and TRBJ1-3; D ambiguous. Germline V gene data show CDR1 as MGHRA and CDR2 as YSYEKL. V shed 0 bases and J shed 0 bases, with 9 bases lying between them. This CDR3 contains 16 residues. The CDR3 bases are TGCGCCAGCAGCCAAGATGAGACTGTCTCTGGAAACACCATATATTTT. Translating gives CASSQDETVSGNTIYF.

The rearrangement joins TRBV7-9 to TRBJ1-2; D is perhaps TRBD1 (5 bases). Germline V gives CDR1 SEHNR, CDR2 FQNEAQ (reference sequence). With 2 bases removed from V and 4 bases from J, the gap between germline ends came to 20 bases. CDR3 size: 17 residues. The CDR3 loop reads CASSLQGKLKSPYGYTF. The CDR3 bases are TGTGCCAGCAGCTTACAGGGCAAACTTAAATCCCCCTATGGCTACACCTTC.

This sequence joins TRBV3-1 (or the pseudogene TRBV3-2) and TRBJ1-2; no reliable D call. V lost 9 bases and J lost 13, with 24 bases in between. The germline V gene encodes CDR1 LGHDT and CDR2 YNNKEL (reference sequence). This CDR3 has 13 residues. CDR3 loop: CARHLAKLKSGTF. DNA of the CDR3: TGTGCCAGACACCTAGCCAAGCTGAAGAGTGGCACCTTC.

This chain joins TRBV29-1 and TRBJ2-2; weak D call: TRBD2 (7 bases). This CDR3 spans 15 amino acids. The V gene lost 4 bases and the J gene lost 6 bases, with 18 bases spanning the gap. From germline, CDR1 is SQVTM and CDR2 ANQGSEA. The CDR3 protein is CSVGGGGGESGELFF. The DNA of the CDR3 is TGCAGCGTTGGTGGGGGCGGGGGAGAGTCCGGGGAGCTGTTTTTT.

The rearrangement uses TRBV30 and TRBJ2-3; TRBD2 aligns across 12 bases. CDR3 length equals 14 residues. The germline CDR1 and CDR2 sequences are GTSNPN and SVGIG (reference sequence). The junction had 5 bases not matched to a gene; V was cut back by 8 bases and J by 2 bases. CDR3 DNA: TGTGCCCTAAGGACTAGCGGGACCACAGATACGCAGTATTTT. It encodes CALRTSGTTDTQYF.

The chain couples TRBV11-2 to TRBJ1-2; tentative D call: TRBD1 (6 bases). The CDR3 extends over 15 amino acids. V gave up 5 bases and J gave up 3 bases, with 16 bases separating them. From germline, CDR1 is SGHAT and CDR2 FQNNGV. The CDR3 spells CASSPRGARDYGYTF. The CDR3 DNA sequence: TGTGCCAGCAGCCCTCGGGGGGCTCGGGACTATGGCTACACCTTC.

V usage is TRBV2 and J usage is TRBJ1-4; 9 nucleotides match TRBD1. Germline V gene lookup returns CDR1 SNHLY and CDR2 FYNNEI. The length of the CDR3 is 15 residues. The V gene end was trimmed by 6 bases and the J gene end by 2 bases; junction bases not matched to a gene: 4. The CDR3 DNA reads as TGTGCCAGCAGACGGGACAGGGCCACTAATGAAAAACTGTTTTTT. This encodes CASRRDRATNEKLFF. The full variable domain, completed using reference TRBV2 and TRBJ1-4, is EPEVTQTPSHQVTQMGQEVILRCVPISNHLYFYWYRQILGQKVEFLVSFYNNEISEKSEIFDDQFSVERPDGSNFTLKIRSTKLEDSAMYFCASRRDRATNEKLFFGSGTQLSVL.

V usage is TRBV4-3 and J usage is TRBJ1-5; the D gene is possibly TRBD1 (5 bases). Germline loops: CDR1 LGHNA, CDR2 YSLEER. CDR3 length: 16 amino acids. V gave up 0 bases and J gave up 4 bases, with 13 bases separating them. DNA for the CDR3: TGCGCCAGCAGCCAAGATTGGCAGGGAGGGAATCAGCCCCAGCATTTT. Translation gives CASSQDWQGGNQPQHF.

Here the CDR3 reads CASSGGTGWYEQYF. The DNA for the CDR3 is TGTGCCAGCAGCGGGGGGACAGGGTGGTACGAGCAGTACTTC. This rearrangement joins TRBV11-2 to TRBJ2-7, with 9 bases matching TRBD1. From germline, CDR1 is SGHAT and CDR2 FQNNGV. Germline trimming cut 5 bases from V and 4 bases from J; bases unmatched to any gene: 6. This CDR3 comprises 14 residues. The full variable domain, its missing parts supplied by reference TRBV11-2 and TRBJ2-7, is EAGVAQSPRYKIIEKRQSVAFWCNPISGHATLYWYQQILGQGPKLLIQFQNNGVVDDSQLPKDRFSAERLKGVDSTLKIQPAKLEDSAVYLCASSGGTGWYEQYFGPGTRLTVT.

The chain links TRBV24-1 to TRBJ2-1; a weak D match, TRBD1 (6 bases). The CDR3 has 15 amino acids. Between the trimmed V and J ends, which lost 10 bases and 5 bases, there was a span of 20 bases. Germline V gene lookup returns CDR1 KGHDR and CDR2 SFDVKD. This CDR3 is CATGISRGADNEQFF. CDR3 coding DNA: TGTGCCACGGGTATAAGCAGGGGTGCCGACAATGAGCAGTTCTTC.

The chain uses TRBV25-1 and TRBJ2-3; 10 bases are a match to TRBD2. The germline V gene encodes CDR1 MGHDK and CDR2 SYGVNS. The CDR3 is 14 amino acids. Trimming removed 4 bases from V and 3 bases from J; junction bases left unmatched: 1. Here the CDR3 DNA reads TGTGCCAGCAGTGTAGCGGGAGGAACAGATACGCAGTATTTT. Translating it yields CASSVAGGTDTQYF.

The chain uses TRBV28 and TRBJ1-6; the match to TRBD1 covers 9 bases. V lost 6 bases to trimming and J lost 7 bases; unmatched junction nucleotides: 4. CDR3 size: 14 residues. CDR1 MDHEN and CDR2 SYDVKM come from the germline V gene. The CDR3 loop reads CASRRTGENSPLHF. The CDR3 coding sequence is TGTGCCAGCAGGAGGACAGGGGAGAATTCACCCCTCCACTTT.

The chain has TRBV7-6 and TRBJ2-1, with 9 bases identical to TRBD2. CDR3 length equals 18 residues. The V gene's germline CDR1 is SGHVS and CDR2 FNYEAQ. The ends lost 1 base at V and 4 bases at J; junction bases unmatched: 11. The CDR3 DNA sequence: TGTGCCAGCAGCTTAGGCGCGGCGGGGGGGGATACTTACAATGAGCAGTTCTTC. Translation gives CASSLGAAGGDTYNEQFF.

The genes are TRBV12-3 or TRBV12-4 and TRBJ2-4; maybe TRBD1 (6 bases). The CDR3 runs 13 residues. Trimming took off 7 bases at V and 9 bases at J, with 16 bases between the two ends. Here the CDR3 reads CASTLDRFSIQYF. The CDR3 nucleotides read TGTGCCAGCACCCTAGACAGGTTCAGCATTCAGTACTTC.

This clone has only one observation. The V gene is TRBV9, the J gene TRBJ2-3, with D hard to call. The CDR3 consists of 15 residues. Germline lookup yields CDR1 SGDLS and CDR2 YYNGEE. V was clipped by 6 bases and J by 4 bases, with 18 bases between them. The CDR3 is CASTKGGASSDTQYF. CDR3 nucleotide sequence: TGTGCCAGCACAAAAGGCGGTGCGTCGTCAGATACGCAGTATTTT.

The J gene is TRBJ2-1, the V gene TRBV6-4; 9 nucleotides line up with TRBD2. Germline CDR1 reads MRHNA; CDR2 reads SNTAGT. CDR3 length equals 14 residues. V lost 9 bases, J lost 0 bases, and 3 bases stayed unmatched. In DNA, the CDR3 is TGTGCCAGGCTAGCGGGACCCTCCTACAATGAGCAGTTCTTC. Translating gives CARLAGPSYNEQFF.

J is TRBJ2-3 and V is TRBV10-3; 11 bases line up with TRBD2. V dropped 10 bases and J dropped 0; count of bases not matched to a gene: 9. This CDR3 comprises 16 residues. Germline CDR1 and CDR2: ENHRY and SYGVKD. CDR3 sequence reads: CATHSGRATSTDTQYF. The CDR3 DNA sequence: TGTGCCACCCATAGCGGGAGGGCCACTAGCACAGATACGCAGTATTTT.

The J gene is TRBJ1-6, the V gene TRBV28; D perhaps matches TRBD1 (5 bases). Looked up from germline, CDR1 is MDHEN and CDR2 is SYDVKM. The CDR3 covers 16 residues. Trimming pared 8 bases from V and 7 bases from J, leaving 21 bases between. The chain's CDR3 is CASWISVGGGNSPLHF. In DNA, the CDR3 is TGTGCCAGCTGGATAAGTGTGGGTGGGGGGAATTCACCCCTCCACTTT.

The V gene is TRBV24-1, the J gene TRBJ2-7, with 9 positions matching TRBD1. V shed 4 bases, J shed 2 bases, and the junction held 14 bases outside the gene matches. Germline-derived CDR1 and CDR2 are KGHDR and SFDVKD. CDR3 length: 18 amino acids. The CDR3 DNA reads TGTGCCACCAGTGACCCCCGGACAGGGGCGACGAAACCCTACGAGCAGTACTTC. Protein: CATSDPRTGATKPYEQYF.

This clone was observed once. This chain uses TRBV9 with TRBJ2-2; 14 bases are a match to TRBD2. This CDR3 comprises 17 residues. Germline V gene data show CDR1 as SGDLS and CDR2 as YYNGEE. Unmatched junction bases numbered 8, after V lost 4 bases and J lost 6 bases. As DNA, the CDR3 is TGTGCCAGCAGCCCAGCCCGACTAGCGGGGGGGTCCGGGGAGCTGTTTTTT. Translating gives CASSPARLAGGSGELFF. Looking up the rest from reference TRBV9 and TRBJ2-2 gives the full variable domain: DSGVTQTPKHLITATGQRVTLRCSPRSGDLSVYWYQQSLDQGLQFLIQYYNGEERAKGNILERFSAQQFPDLHSELNLSSLELGDSALYFCASSPARLAGGSGELFFGEGSRLTVL.

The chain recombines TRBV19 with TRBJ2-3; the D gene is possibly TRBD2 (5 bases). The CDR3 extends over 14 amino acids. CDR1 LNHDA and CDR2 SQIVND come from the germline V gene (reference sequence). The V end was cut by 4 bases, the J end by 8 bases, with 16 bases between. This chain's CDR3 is CASSNPLSRGTQYF. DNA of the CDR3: TGTGCCAGTAGTAACCCCCTGTCTCGGGGTACGCAGTATTTT. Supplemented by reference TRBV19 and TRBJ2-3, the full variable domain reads DGGITQSPKYLFRKEGQNVTLSCEQNLNHDAMYWYRQDPGQGLRLIYYSQIVNDFQKGDIAEGYSVSREKKESFPLTVTSAQKNPTAFYLCASSNPLSRGTQYFGPGTRLTVL.

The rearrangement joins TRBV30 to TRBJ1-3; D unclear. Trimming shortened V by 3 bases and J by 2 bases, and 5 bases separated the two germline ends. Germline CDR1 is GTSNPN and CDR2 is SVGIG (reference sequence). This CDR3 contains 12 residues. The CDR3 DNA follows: TGTGCCTGGAGGGCCCCTGGAAACACCATATATTTT. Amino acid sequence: CAWRAPGNTIYF.